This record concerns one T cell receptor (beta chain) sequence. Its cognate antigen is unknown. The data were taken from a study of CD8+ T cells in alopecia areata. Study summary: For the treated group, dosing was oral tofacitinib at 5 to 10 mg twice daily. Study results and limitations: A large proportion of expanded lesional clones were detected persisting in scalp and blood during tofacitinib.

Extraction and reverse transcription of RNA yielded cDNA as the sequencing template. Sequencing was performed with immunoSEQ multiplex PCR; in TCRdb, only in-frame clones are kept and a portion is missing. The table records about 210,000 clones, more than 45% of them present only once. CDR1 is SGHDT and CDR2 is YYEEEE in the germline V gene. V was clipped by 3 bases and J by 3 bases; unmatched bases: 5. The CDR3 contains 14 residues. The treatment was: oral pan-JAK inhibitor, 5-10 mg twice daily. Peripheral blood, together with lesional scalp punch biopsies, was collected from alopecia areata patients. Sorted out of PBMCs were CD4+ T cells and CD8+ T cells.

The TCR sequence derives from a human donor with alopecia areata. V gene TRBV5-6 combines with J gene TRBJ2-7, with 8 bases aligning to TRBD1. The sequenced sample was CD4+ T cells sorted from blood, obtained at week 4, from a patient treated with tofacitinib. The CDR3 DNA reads TGTGCCAGCAGCTCGGGACAGGCCATCTACGAGCAGTACTTC. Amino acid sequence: CASSSGQAIYEQYF. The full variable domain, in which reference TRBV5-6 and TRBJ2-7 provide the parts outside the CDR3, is DAGVTQSPTHLIKTRGQQVTLRCSPKSGHDTVSWYQQALGQGPQFIFQYYEEEERQRGNFPDRFSGHQFPNYSSELNVNALLLGDSALYLCASSSGQAIYEQYFGPGTRLTVT.